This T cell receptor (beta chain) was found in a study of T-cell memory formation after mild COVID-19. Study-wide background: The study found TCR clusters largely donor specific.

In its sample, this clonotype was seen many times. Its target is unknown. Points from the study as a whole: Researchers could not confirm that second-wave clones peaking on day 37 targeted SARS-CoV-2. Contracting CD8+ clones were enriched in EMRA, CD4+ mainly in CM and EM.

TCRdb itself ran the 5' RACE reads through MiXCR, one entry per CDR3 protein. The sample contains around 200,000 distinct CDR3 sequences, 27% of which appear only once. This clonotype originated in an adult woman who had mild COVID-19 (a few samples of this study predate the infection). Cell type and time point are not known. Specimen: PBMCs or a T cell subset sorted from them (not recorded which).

CDR3 in amino acids: CASTSQGNEQFF. For the CDR3, the DNA is TGCGCCAGCACCTCACAGGGCAATGAGCAGTTCTTC. The rearrangement uses TRBV5-1 and TRBJ2-1; a possible D gene is TRBD1 (6 bases). Per the germline V gene, CDR1 is SGHRS and CDR2 is YFSETQ. Trimming took off 6 bases at V and 6 bases at J, with 10 bases between the two ends. The CDR3 loop spans 12 amino acids. The complete variable domain, with remaining parts taken from reference TRBV5-1 and TRBJ2-1, reads KAGVTQTPRYLIKTRGQQVTLSCSPISGHRSVSWYQQTPGQGLQFLFEYFSETQRNKGNFPGRFSGRQFSNSRSEMNVSTLELGDSALYLCASTSQGNEQFFGPGTRLTVL.